This is a list of T cell receptor beta chains from one sample in a study of blood T cell repertoires in COVID-19. Generated by immunoSEQ multiplex PCR, the TCRdb table keeps only in-frame clones and is missing some. The table records under 250,000 clones, around four fifths of them present only once. The specimen was peripheral blood. All receptors come from a woman aged 55 to 70 who had recovered from COVID-19. The CDR3 runs from the conserved cysteine through the conserved F or W. The D gene is left open where the match is weak. Clone size, where shown, is once, few, many, or a class for clones that have expanded.

D gene	V gene	clone size	J gene	CDR3 protein	CDR3 DNA
TRBD1	TRBV15	-	TRBJ1-1	CATSRARGRTEAFF	TGTGCCACCAGCAGGGCCAGGGGGCGAACTGAAGCTTTCTTT
-	TRBV9	-	TRBJ2-5	CASSVEGRRAQYF	TGTGCCAGCAGCGTAGAGGGACGGAGGGCCCAGTACTTC
TRBD1	TRBV5-1	-	TRBJ2-1	CASSVTGASYNEQFF	TGCGCCAGCAGCGTTACAGGGGCAAGCTACAATGAGCAGTTCTTC
TRBD1	TRBV5-1	-	TRBJ1-1	CASSPGQDTEAFF	TGCGCCAGCAGCCCAGGACAGGACACTGAAGCTTTCTTT
TRBD2	TRBV4-1	-	TRBJ2-5	CASTPRLRREPEETQYF	TGCGCCAGCACCCCGAGGCTCCGGCGGGAGCCTGAAGAGACCCAGTACTTC
-	TRBV19	-	TRBJ1-5	CASRARNSNQPQHF	TGTGCCAGTAGGGCGAGGAATAGCAATCAGCCCCAGCATTTT
TRBD1	TRBV12-3/TRBV12-4	once	TRBJ2-1	CASRADRGNEQFF	TGTGCCAGCAGGGCGGACAGGGGGAATGAGCAGTTCTTC
-	TRBV11-2	-	TRBJ1-1	CASSFAGMSNTEAFF	TGTGCCAGCAGTTTCGCAGGGATGTCGAACACTGAAGCTTTCTTT
-	TRBV2	-	TRBJ2-7	CASSGAGLSGEQYF	TGTGCCAGCAGTGGGGCAGGTCTATCCGGCGAGCAGTACTTC
-	TRBV4-3	-	TRBJ1-2	CASSRRVTSNYGYTF	TGCGCCAGCAGCCGCCGGGTCACTTCTAACTATGGCTACACCTTC
-	TRBV30	-	TRBJ1-1	CAWSDGREKAFF	TGTGCCTGGAGTGACGGACGGGAAAAAGCTTTCTTT
-	TRBV2	-	TRBJ1-1	CASRGHRGPEAFF	TGTGCCAGCAGAGGGCATAGGGGCCCTGAAGCTTTCTTT
-	TRBV12-3/TRBV12-4	-	TRBJ2-1	CASSFLQVMQFF	TGTGCCAGCAGTTTTCTACAGGTGATGCAGTTCTTC
-	TRBV15	-	TRBJ2-7	CATSTPGGGEQYF	TGTGCCACCAGCACCCCGGGGGGCGGGGAGCAGTACTTC
TRBD1	TRBV10-3	-	TRBJ2-7	CAAAYGQGAYEQYF	TGTGCCGCAGCCTACGGACAGGGGGCCTACGAGCAGTACTTC
-	TRBV19	-	TRBJ1-1	CASSTPGGRTEAFF	TGTGCCAGTAGTACCCCGGGGGGAAGGACTGAAGCTTTCTTT
-	TRBV11-2	-	TRBJ2-7	CASSILRGGEQYF	TGTGCCAGCAGCATCCTCAGGGGTGGCGAGCAGTACTTC
-	TRBV4-1	-	TRBJ1-6	CASSQDPLSSYNSPLHF	TGCGCCAGCAGCCAAGACCCGCTCAGCTCCTATAATTCACCCCTCCACTTT
-	TRBV30	-	TRBJ1-1	CAWSQGREEKAFF	TGTGCCTGGAGTCAGGGCAGGGAGGAAAAAGCTTTCTTT
TRBD1	TRBV9	-	TRBJ1-1	CASSVLTGGNTEAFF	TGTGCCAGCAGCGTACTGACAGGGGGCAACACTGAAGCTTTCTTT
TRBD1	TRBV5-1	-	TRBJ1-2	CASSLALTGNDGYTF	TGCGCCAGCAGCTTGGCTTTGACAGGGAACGATGGCTACACCTTC
TRBD1	TRBV13	-	TRBJ1-1	CASSLWTGSNTEAFF	TGTGCCAGCAGCTTGTGGACAGGATCGAACACTGAAGCTTTCTTT
-	TRBV7-6	-	TRBJ2-5	CASFSGTQETQYF	TGTGCCAGCTTTTCAGGGACTCAAGAGACCCAGTACTTC
-	TRBV2	-	TRBJ1-2	CASRPSTANFYGYTF	TGTGCCAGCAGACCTTCGACAGCTAATTTCTATGGCTACACCTTC
TRBD1	TRBV9	-	TRBJ2-7	CASSDRDSNEQYF	TGTGCCAGCAGCGACCGGGACAGCAACGAGCAGTACTTC
TRBD1	TRBV7-2	-	TRBJ2-7	CASSWDSSSYEQYF	TGTGCCAGCAGCTGGGACAGCAGCTCCTACGAGCAGTACTTC
TRBD2	TRBV11-2	once	TRBJ2-7	CASSTRTGGDEQYF	TGTGCCAGCAGCACGAGGACGGGAGGAGACGAGCAGTACTTC
-	TRBV5-4	many	TRBJ1-4	CASSLRSRGDEKLFF	TGTGCCAGCAGCTTGAGGTCCCGGGGGGATGAAAAACTGTTTTTT
TRBD1	TRBV18	-	TRBJ2-2	CASSSIGTGPGELFF	TGTGCCAGCTCATCTATCGGGACAGGACCCGGGGAGCTGTTTTTT
TRBD2	TRBV5-4	-	TRBJ2-3	CASSAPSRGYTDTQYF	TGTGCCAGCAGCGCGCCCTCGCGGGGGTACACAGATACGCAGTATTTT
-	TRBV30	-	TRBJ1-2	CAWSAEGAAPYGYTF	TGTGCCTGGAGTGCCGAGGGTGCAGCCCCCTATGGCTACACCTTC
-	TRBV4-1	-	TRBJ2-1	CASSHPGHRVYEQFF	TGCGCCAGCAGCCATCCTGGGCACAGGGTCTATGAGCAGTTCTTC
-	TRBV4-1	-	TRBJ2-1	CASSQDLVAGYNEQFF	TGCGCCAGCAGCCAAGATCTGGTGGCAGGCTACAATGAGCAGTTCTTC
TRBD1	TRBV7-3	-	TRBJ1-1	CASSLWPTGGITEAFF	TGTGCCAGCAGCTTATGGCCCACAGGGGGGATCACTGAAGCTTTCTTT
TRBD1	TRBV10-3	-	TRBJ2-2	CAIRRTGGTGELFF	TGTGCCATCAGGAGGACAGGGGGCACCGGGGAGCTGTTTTTT
TRBD1	TRBV27	-	TRBJ2-6	CASSPSSHDLRGRGANVLTF	TGTGCCAGCAGTCCGAGTTCCCACGACCTCAGGGGGCGCGGGGCCAACGTCCTGACTTTC